The rows below give T cell receptor beta chains drawn from one sample of a study of blood T cells in healthy people across ages. TCRdb processed the 5' RACE reads anew with MiXCR; each CDR3 protein has one entry. The sample records 1.5 million to 2 million distinct CDR3 sequences, about 50% being singletons. Sequencing was done on a sample of blood. Receptors originate from a woman aged 35 to 49 in good health. Both conserved end residues are part of each CDR3. A D gene is named only where the DNA matches it firmly. Clone size is not always given. Where it is, it says once, few, many or a class for expanded clones.

d_call | j_call | v_call | clone_size | cdr3_nt | cdr3_aa
- | TRBJ1-2 | TRBV12-3/TRBV12-4 | - | TGTGCCAGCAGTCCGAGAGGACTGTCCCTTTATGGCTACACCTTC | CASSPRGLSLYGYTF
TRBD1 | TRBJ1-1 | TRBV6-5 | few | TGTGCCAGCAGGGACAGGGGGCTGTCTGAAGCTTTCTTT | CASRDRGLSEAFF
TRBD2 | TRBJ2-3 | TRBV20-1 | - | TGCAGCACAGGGCTAGCGGGTAGCACAGATACGCAGTATTTT | CSTGLAGSTDTQYF
- | TRBJ2-3 | TRBV4-2 | few | TGTGCCAGCAGCCAAACTACGGGACGCACAGATACGCAGTATTTT | CASSQTTGRTDTQYF
TRBD1 | TRBJ2-5 | TRBV28 | few | TGTGCCAGCAGTTACGACAGGGGGCGCAGAGAGACCCAGTACTTC | CASSYDRGRRETQYF
- | TRBJ1-4 | TRBV7-2 | - | TGTGCCAGCAAAAGGGGAGATGAAAAACTGTTTTTT | CASKRGDEKLFF
TRBD1 | TRBJ2-7 | TRBV5-5 | - | TGTGCCAGCAGCCCCGGGACAGGGGGGCTCGAGCAGTACTTC | CASSPGTGGLEQYF
TRBD1 | TRBJ2-7 | TRBV29-1 | - | TGCAGCGTTGTAGGACAGGTCCTGGGCGAGCAGTACTTC | CSVVGQVLGEQYF
TRBD1 | TRBJ2-1 | TRBV4-3 | few | TGCGCCAGCAGCCAAGACATGACAGGGGGCCGAGAGCAGTTCTTC | CASSQDMTGGREQFF
- | TRBJ2-1 | TRBV4-3 | few | TGCGCCAGCAGCCAAGCTGATCGACTTCCAAGGCAGTTCTTC | CASSQADRLPRQFF
- | TRBJ2-7 | TRBV4-1 | - | TGCGCCAGCAGCCAAGTGCCCCAGAGCTCCTACGAGCAGTACTTC | CASSQVPQSSYEQYF
TRBD2 | TRBJ2-3 | TRBV4-1 | - | TGCGCCAGCAGCAAAAGTGGGACTAGCGGTGACGGTACGCAGTATTTT | CASSKSGTSGDGTQYF
- | TRBJ2-1 | TRBV5-1 | many | TGTGCCAGCAGCTTAGTGGTTGGGGATAATGAGCAGTTCTTC | CASSLVVGDNEQFF
- | TRBJ1-6 | TRBV12-3/TRBV12-4 | few | TGTGCCAGCAGTGGGACAAACGGGGGAAATTCACCCCTCCACTTT | CASSGTNGGNSPLHF
- | TRBJ2-4 | TRBV28 | - | TGTGCCAGCAGTCTGGCGGCCCTCAACAACATTCAGTACTTC | CASSLAALNNIQYF
- | TRBJ1-2 | TRBV7-2 | - | TGTGCCAGCACCCTACAGGGACCTCATGGGGGCTACACCTTC | CASTLQGPHGGYTF
- | TRBJ2-7 | TRBV6-2/TRBV6-3 | few | TGTGCCAGCAGTTATCAGGTAACCTACGAGCAGTACTTC | CASSYQVTYEQYF
- | TRBJ2-5 | TRBV5-1 | few | TGCGCCAGCAGCCCTACTGGGCCGGGGACCCAGTACTTC | CASSPTGPGTQYF
TRBD1 | TRBJ2-4 | TRBV18 | - | TGTGCCAGCTCATCCCGGGACAGGGGAACGGAATTAGCCAAAAACATTCAGTACTTC | CASSSRDRGTELAKNIQYF
TRBD2 | TRBJ2-7 | TRBV5-6 | - | TGTGCCAGCAGCTTCACGGGACTAGCGCGTTACAATGAGCAGTACTTC | CASSFTGLARYNEQYF
- | TRBJ2-5 | TRBV3-1 | - | TGTGCCAGCAGCCATGCCGGGTCGGGGGAGACCCAGTACTTC | CASSHAGSGETQYF
- | TRBJ2-5 | TRBV12-5 | few | TGTGCTAGTGGTTTGGGCCAAGAGACCCAGTACTTC | CASGLGQETQYF
TRBD2 | TRBJ2-1 | TRBV7-2 | few | TGTGCCAGCAGCCCACCCGGGAGGGATCAGTTCTTC | CASSPPGRDQFF
- | TRBJ2-5 | TRBV24-1 | few | TGTGCCACCAGTGAACCCTTACAGGGAGCCAATGAGCAGTACTTC | CATSEPLQGANEQYF
- | TRBJ2-3 | TRBV27 | - | TGTGCCAGCAGGGTTAACAGCCCCTTTAGCACAGATACGCAGTATTTT | CASRVNSPFSTDTQYF
- | TRBJ2-5 | TRBV2 | - | TGTGCCAGCACTAAAACGGCCCAGTACTTC | CASTKTAQYF
- | TRBJ2-7 | TRBV3-1 | few | TGTGCCAGCAGCCAAGTTGGCCAGGGAAACGAGCAGTACTTC | CASSQVGQGNEQYF
- | TRBJ1-2 | TRBV12-3/TRBV12-4 | - | TGTGCCAGCAGTTTTTCGGGCTACAATACCTATGGCTACACCTTC | CASSFSGYNTYGYTF
TRBD2 | TRBJ2-1 | TRBV7-9 | few | TGTGCCAGCAGCTTAGTGACTAGCTCCAATGAGCAGTTCTTC | CASSLVTSSNEQFF
TRBD1 | TRBJ2-5 | TRBV20-1 | few | TGCAGTGCTAGGGTCCGGACAGGCCAAGAGACCCAGTACTTC | CSARVRTGQETQYF
TRBD2 | TRBJ2-7 | TRBV4-2 | - | TGTGCCAGCAGCCAAGATTTGCCTAGCGGGGTCCGCGCCTACGAGCAGTACTTC | CASSQDLPSGVRAYEQYF
- | TRBJ2-7 | TRBV12-3/TRBV12-4 | few | TGTGCCAGCAGTTTAGAGGTCGGTGCAGGGACACTCGGTGAGCAGTACTTC | CASSLEVGAGTLGEQYF
- | TRBJ2-1 | TRBV4-1 | - | TGCGCCAGCGAACGACATCTAGTGCCCAAATACAATGAGCAGTTCTTC | CASERHLVPKYNEQFF
- | TRBJ2-3 | TRBV3-1 | - | TGTGCCAGCCTGGGGACCTTAGACCGAGCAACAAGGTTTGGCACAGATACGCAGTATTTT | CASLGTLDRATRFGTDTQYF
TRBD1 | TRBJ2-5 | TRBV13 | many | TGTGCCAGCGGCGGACAGGGTCTAGAGACCCAGTACTTC | CASGGQGLETQYF
TRBD1 | TRBJ2-1 | TRBV6-2/TRBV6-3 | few | TGTGCCAGCAGAGAACGGACAGGGGGACTGTCCTACAATGAGCAGTTCTTC | CASRERTGGLSYNEQFF
- | TRBJ2-6 | TRBV9 | - | TGTGCCAGCAGCCCTGTGACGGCTCTAGGGGCCAACGTCCTGACTTTC | CASSPVTALGANVLTF
- | TRBJ2-5 | TRBV6-6 | few | TGTGCCAGCAGTTACGGGATATCACGGGGGACCCAGTACTTC | CASSYGISRGTQYF
- | TRBJ1-1 | TRBV6-2/TRBV6-3 | - | TGTGCCAGCAGTTACGGGATTTCTGAAGCTTTCTTT | CASSYGISEAFF
- | TRBJ2-3 | TRBV20-1 | few | TGCAGTGCTCTCTTCAATACCCAGGGAGATACGCAGTATTTT | CSALFNTQGDTQYF
TRBD2 | TRBJ2-3 | TRBV14 | once | TGTGCCAGCAGCCGCCGGGCAGGGATTGGGACTAGCACAGATACGCGGTATTTT | CASSRRAGIGTSTDTRYF
TRBD2 | TRBJ2-7 | TRBV20-1 | - | TGCAGTGCTAGAGATCGCGGGGGACCGTTTTTCTACGAGCAGTACTTC | CSARDRGGPFFYEQYF
TRBD2 | TRBJ2-3 | TRBV20-1 | - | TGCAGTGCTTCCGGGACTAGCGGGGGGAGCACAGATACGCAGTATTTT | CSASGTSGGSTDTQYF
- | TRBJ2-1 | TRBV6-2/TRBV6-3 | - | TGTGCCAGCAGTTACTCTATAGGGTCGAATGGGCAGTTCTTC | CASSYSIGSNGQFF
- | TRBJ2-7 | TRBV12-3/TRBV12-4 | few | TGTGCCAGCAGTTTAGCACTAGTTGGCGAGCAGTACTTC | CASSLALVGEQYF
- | TRBJ1-6 | TRBV5-1 | - | TGCGCCAGCAGCCCTAATTGGGGGGCGAATTCACCCCTCCACTTT | CASSPNWGANSPLHF
- | TRBJ1-2 | TRBV5-1 | few | TGCGCCAGCAGCTTGGTAGAGGGGACGCCCCATGGCTACACCTTC | CASSLVEGTPHGYTF
- | TRBJ2-2 | TRBV29-1 | - | TGCAGCGTTTTGGGTGACTTCACCGGGGAGCTGTTTTTT | CSVLGDFTGELFF
TRBD1 | TRBJ2-2 | TRBV29-1 | - | TGCAGCGTTGAAGATGGGGCCAGGGGGCTGGCCGGGGAGCTGTTTTTT | CSVEDGARGLAGELFF
- | TRBJ2-7 | TRBV5-5 | few | TGTGCCAGCAGCTTGGCCAATTTCTACGAGCAGTACTTC | CASSLANFYEQYF
- | TRBJ2-3 | TRBV5-1 | - | TGCGCCAGCAGGTACACAGGACTGGCAGGGGATACGCAGTATTTT | CASRYTGLAGDTQYF
TRBD1 | TRBJ2-7 | TRBV20-1 | - | TGCAGTGCTACTGTGCCGGACAGGGGGCCGCACGAGCAGTACTTC | CSATVPDRGPHEQYF